The next 3 T cell receptor beta chains were all read from a single sample in a study of post-analysis software for immune sequencing data. No antigen has been identified for these receptors. TCR beta cDNA libraries had unique molecular identifiers. Each CDR3 protein is one row after TCRdb ran MiXCR on the PCR reads. The repertoire consists of about 820,000 distinct CDR3 sequences, with around 53% occurring once and the leading ten covering approximately 4.5%. Broader study findings: Relative to controls, patients had about five TRBV segments at higher frequency, with TRBV5-6, TRBV5-1 and TRBV20-1 among these.

The sample comprised blood. Receptors originate from a girl under 18 with multiple sclerosis.

In its sample, this clonotype was seen many times. The V gene is TRBV29-1, the J gene TRBJ2-1; no reliable D call. The germline gives CDR1 SQVTM, CDR2 ANQGSEA. The CDR3 is 14 amino acids. V lost 2 bases and J 0 bases, leaving 8 bases between the germline ends. The CDR3 sequence is CSVERRSSYNEQFF. DNA of the CDR3: TGCAGCGTTGAAAGACGGAGCTCCTACAATGAGCAGTTCTTC.

The gene calls are TRBV5-5 and TRBJ1-5; 9 bases are a match to TRBD1. The length of the CDR3 is 16 residues. Germline CDR1 SGHKS, CDR2 YYEKEE (reference sequence). V shed 1 base, J shed 4 bases, and the junction held 6 bases outside the gene matches. The CDR3 loop is CASSLLGQGSNQPQHF. The DNA of the CDR3 is TGTGCCAGCAGCTTGTTGGGACAGGGAAGTAATCAGCCCCAGCATTTT.

This chain's CDR3 is CASSTDWRGTEAFF. CDR3 DNA sequence: TGCGCCAGCAGCACGGATTGGAGGGGCACTGAAGCTTTCTTT. The rearrangement links TRBV5-1 to TRBJ1-1; D might be TRBD1 (5 bases). CDR1 and CDR2 (germline): SGHRS, YFSETQ. This CDR3 spans 14 amino acids. Trimming removed 4 bases from V and 4 bases from J, with 14 bases in between.